This record concerns one T cell receptor beta chain sequence. This sample was taken from a study of T cell changes during pregnancy in multiple sclerosis. Assay used: immunoSEQ multiplex PCR; TCRdb lists only in-frame clones, some missing. The sample holds around 35,000 clones; 75% to 95% are singletons and the top ten take around 12%. The CDR3 consists of 13 residues. Germline V gene lookup returns CDR1 SGHRS and CDR2 YFSETQ. Deletions cut 1 base from V and 0 bases from J, with 4 bases between. The TCR originated in a female donor with multiple sclerosis, enrolled in a pregnancy study. The chain combines TRBV5-1 with TRBJ1-1; D is unresolved. The material sequenced was CD8+ T cells from peripheral blood mononuclear cells, taken in the first trimester of pregnancy. CDR3 sequence reads: CASSLTVNTEAFF. CDR3 nucleotides: TGCGCCAGCAGCTTGACAGTGAACACTGAAGCTTTCTTT.